This is a list of T cell receptor beta chains from one sample in a study of cytomegalovirus exposure and HLA in healthy donors. The repertoire was sequenced with immunoSEQ multiplex PCR; TCRdb's copy has only in-frame clones and lacks some. The data hold about 160,000 clones, with over 80% observed a single time. Sequencing input: PBMCs. All receptors come from a male donor in good health and CMV-seropositive. CDR3s include the opening cysteine and the closing phenylalanine or tryptophan. Fields, in order: J gene, V gene, CDR3 protein.

TRBJ1-5	TRBV5-6	CASSKTPRGHQPQHF
TRBJ1-5	TRBV6-5	CASSYSSSNNQPQHF
TRBJ1-1	TRBV30	CAWGTGMNTEAFF
TRBJ1-1	TRBV19	CASSIAGHRPAEAFF
TRBJ2-3	TRBV5-3	CARSLAGLAGADTQYF
TRBJ2-5	TRBV5-4	CASTSTGSWETQYF
TRBJ2-1	TRBV27	CASSLLGLAGTTYNEQFF
TRBJ2-7	TRBV7-8	CASSPRLAGGSITYEQYF
TRBJ2-1	TRBV4-1	CASSQPGATYNEQFF
TRBJ1-6	TRBV13	CASSSGQGGSPLHF
TRBJ2-7	TRBV18	CASSPPAGGGYEQYF
TRBJ2-7	TRBV7-9	CASSEWARDVYEQYF
TRBJ1-3	TRBV19	CARSNTARGSGNTIYF
TRBJ2-1	TRBV5-1	CASTPNRETHNEQFF
TRBJ2-1	TRBV4-2	CASSQDLGAEQFF
TRBJ2-7	TRBV18	CASSPYESGIGGPYEQYF
TRBJ1-2	TRBV7-8	CASSLAPGDRTKANYGYTF
TRBJ2-3	TRBV7-9	CASSLTSGTDTQYF
TRBJ2-1	TRBV18	CASSPRSGNEQFF
TRBJ1-1	TRBV6-4	CASSPTGTGVAFF
TRBJ1-1	TRBV19	CASRTAMNTEAFF
TRBJ2-7	TRBV7-2	CASSQGTSGGRRQYF
TRBJ2-7	TRBV6-5	CASSYRTSALTYEQYF
TRBJ1-6	TRBV4-1	CASSPADRDNSPLHF
TRBJ2-7	TRBV9	CASSVGLASSYEQYF
TRBJ1-5	TRBV29-1	CSATDSNFNQPQHF
TRBJ2-1	TRBV19	CASSIRGSGNSYNEQFF
TRBJ2-2	TRBV5-1	CASSLEPWTGPGPGELFF
TRBJ1-1	TRBV30	CAWSPGQGRLGVVF
TRBJ2-7	TRBV4-1	CASSQDMGLAGLSYEQYF
TRBJ2-7	TRBV5-1	CASSLEPGVSYEQYF
TRBJ1-1	TRBV6-1	CASSEGRSWHTEAFF
TRBJ2-3	TRBV2	CASSAGTGEVDTQYF
TRBJ2-3	TRBV19	CASSIGDFGHLSTDTQYF
TRBJ2-1	TRBV7-9	CSSSQGGPNEQFF
TRBJ2-1	TRBV12-5	CASGYGGVYNEQFF
TRBJ2-7	TRBV25-1	CASSVEGGVNSYEQYF
TRBJ2-2	TRBV7-9	CASSLGGQGANTGELFF
NA	TRBV27	CASSLSGEGREQYF
TRBJ2-7	TRBV7-9	CASSLTSGRNYEQYF
TRBJ2-1	TRBV16	CASSPGTNNNEQFF
TRBJ2-2	TRBV9	CASSVDGGSWAGELFF
TRBJ1-1	TRBV6-5	CASSSHGQGLTEAFF
TRBJ2-1	TRBV9	CASSVDRLYNEQFF
TRBJ1-5	TRBV7-3	CASSLISGGEGQPQHF
TRBJ2-7	TRBV5-1	CASSLEITPYEQYF
TRBJ1-1	TRBV18	CASSQQEDEAFF
TRBJ2-7	TRBV6-5	CASSSGLGEQYF
TRBJ2-1	TRBV7-9	CSSSLGASGRDEQFF
TRBJ2-7	TRBV10-3	CASGTSGRYEQYF
TRBJ2-7	TRBV7-9	CASSLGGLAGQAYEQYF
TRBJ2-1	TRBV7-2	CASSLRMEQFF
TRBJ2-3	TRBV5-1	CASSWLGQLRDTQYF
TRBJ1-4	TRBV5-1	CASSSVSGATNEKLFF
TRBJ1-2	TRBV7-2	CASSPGGGLVGYTF
TRBJ2-3	TRBV19	CASSIPRGSTDTQYF
TRBJ2-2	TRBV28	CASSIVRGLNTGELFF
TRBJ1-1	TRBV9	CASSVGGVTTEAFF
TRBJ1-1	TRBV6-1	CASSLTGENTEAFF